This T cell receptor beta chain was observed in a study of tumor and adjacent non-tumor tissue in lung cancer (dated by TCRdb to 2016 to 2019). As for the study more broadly: Patients with adenocarcinoma (roughly 12), squamous cell carcinoma (2) and small cell lung cancer (1) were included in the cohort. The 15 or so patients were aged roughly 31 to 80 years, included 10 men and 5 women, and had TNM stage I to III disease. In total, sequencing yielded fewer than 150 million productive TCRbeta reads, which works out to an average of approximately 4 million reads per sample. The study compared bulk TCRbeta repertoires from lung tumor tissue and matched distant non-tumor lung tissue of approximately 14 lung cancer patients. A few dozen paired specimens, one tumor and one normal lung sample per patient, were profiled by TCRbeta CDR3 sequencing.

The germline V gene encodes CDR1 SGHTA and CDR2 FQGTGA. The CDR3 measures 16 amino acids from cysteine to phenylalanine. Kept here is only the CDR3 DNA, which spans 48 bases and is read in frame from base 1. On this clonotype: Its specific antigen is unknown. One end of the junction varies from germline; a read error may be responsible.

Overall study outcomes, separate from this receptor: Younger patients had significantly higher TCR diversity, and higher tumor TCR diversity was associated with shorter overall and disease-free survival. Neither the sequencing platform nor unique molecular identifiers are named or mentioned anywhere in the methods. The top 100 clones made up a significantly larger cumulative share of the repertoire in normal lung than in tumor tissue. The cohort had only 15 or so patients, and the authors noted that larger samples and more detailed clinical data are needed. Tumor tissue showed significantly greater TCR diversity (inverse Simpson) than normal lung tissue (431.37 vs 166.20, P = 0.0075, Mann-Whitney U test). Because peripheral blood was not sequenced, the blood TCRbeta repertoires of the lung cancer patients in the study went unexamined.

RNA was extracted from bulk unsorted tissue and checked for quality with a NanoDrop ND-1000 and an Agilent 2100. Newly diagnosed lung cancer patients without prior chemotherapy who had been admitted for thoracic surgery in China between August and November 2014 were enrolled as donors. The study excluded patients who had received radiotherapy or chemotherapy before or who had another cancer at the same time. Pieces of surgical tissue measuring roughly 1-2.2 cm3 were kept in RNAlater solution and stored at -80 degrees C until use. The library was prepared using multiplex PCR. TCRdb lists the instrument as Illumina HiSeq 2500. TCRbeta libraries were constructed through three rounds of nested PCR with primers (Table S4) according to protocols adapted from ARM-PCR. PCR products of 200-500 bp were gel-excised and purified with the QIAquick gel extraction kit before sequencing. As for the original processing: Reads were cleaned using Trimmomatic, were merged into complete CDR3 sequences using FLASH, and were assigned to V(D)J germline segments using MiTCR. VDJtools was used to compute clonal diversity as the inverse Simpson's index. A read counted as productive if the sequence was in-frame and lacked a premature stop codon. The public reads were reanalyzed by TCRdb: fastp trimming at Q25, MiXCR alignment, in-frame beta chains only. A single entry per CDR3 protein holds the most common genes and DNA from its merged rows. The V and J calls reflect TCRdb's pipeline rather than the authors' work. Counted in this sample were about 75,000 distinct CDR3 sequences; 60% to 85% of them appeared once. Jointly, the top ten make up approximately 12% of the sample.

Sequences were obtained from lung tumor tissue. The TCR comes from a woman aged 50 to 60 with non-small cell lung cancer. The V and J segments used are TRBV7-3 and TRBJ2-1; TRBD2 is perhaps the D gene, given 6 matching bases. The DNA reads TGTGCCAGCAGCCGGACCGGGGGAGCCGGGGTCAATGTGCAGTTCTTC. It is translated as CASSRTGGAGVNVQFF.